This TCR beta chain derives from a study of monozygotic twins with inflammatory bowel disease (dated by TCRdb to the late 2010s). For the wider study: The complete study included about 28 monozygotic twin pairs: 19 IBD-discordant Danish pairs and nine German pairs, of which four were IBD-concordant and five were IBD-discordant. The search for disease-associated traits relied mainly on comparing IBD patients with their genetically identical healthy co-twins within discordant pairs. Each individual had, on average, about 151 000 unique TCRalpha sequences and 181 000 unique TCRbeta sequences available for analysis. The investigation overall reported the following: Repertoire similarity did not differ between concordant and discordant twins, possibly due to limited statistical power. Because patients received different immunosuppressive treatments, the repertoires may have picked up extra background noise and variability between individuals. IBD patients shared fewer clonotypes with other individuals than healthy twins did, most markedly in patients showing signs of disease activity. A decrease in TCRbeta repertoire diversity, as measured by inverse Simpson index, was observed in IBD patients compared with their healthy co-twins. The analysis was unable to tell different T cell subtypes apart. The results gave no support for a single strong signal or clonotype linked to IBD.

An approximately 2.5 ml peripheral blood sample was drawn into PAXgene tubes per donor and stored at -80°C. Without T cell sorting, total RNA was isolated from whole blood using the PAXgene blood miRNA kit on an automated QIAcube. Deep TCRalpha and TCRbeta repertoire profiling with unique molecular barcoding was performed on peripheral blood of monozygotic twin pairs concordant or discordant for inflammatory bowel disease. Smoking habits were recorded for all twin pairs, and individuals were classified as current, former or never smokers. Turning to this clonotype: Its antigen remains undetermined.

The library was made by 5' RACE. The input for every TCR library was around 4,000 ng of total RNA. cDNA was synthesized with SMARTScribe reverse transcriptase in eight separate reactions per sample. During cDNA synthesis, template switching was used to introduce unique molecular identifiers that contained a 6-nucleotide sample barcode. TCRalpha and TCRbeta cDNA was amplified in two nested PCRs of around 15 and 9 cycles, and bead purification was carried out after each PCR. Before amplification, the cDNA was treated with uracil DNA-glycosylase and purified using the QIAquick PCR purification kit. The second PCR added Illumina TruSeq-compatible adapters along with sample-specific barcodes. Library quality and concentration were checked on TapeStation and Qubit, and libraries were pooled at approximately 4.7 ng each. The pooled libraries were sequenced with 2 x 100 bp reads and custom sequencing primers on an Illumina HiSeq2500 single-index Rapid Run. On the study's bioinformatics: MiGEC version 1.2.6 was used for UMI-based consensus assembly to correct PCR and sequencing errors. MiXCR version 2.1.1 handled V(D)J alignment, clonotype assembly and CDR3 extraction. Gene usage, clonotype sharing and MAIT/NKT TCR abundance were normalised by analysing the top 1000, 10 000 and 20 000 clonotypes per sample. Diversity was computed as the inverse Simpson index with the vegan R package after downsampling to 27 000 UMIs. Statistical testing used paired Mann-Whitney U tests on the discordant twin pairs and applied Benjamini-Hochberg correction for multiple testing. TCRdb reprocessed the reads; each CDR3 protein sequence makes one entry, and DNA is unavailable. TCRdb's processing, not the authors' own work, is the source of the V and J calls. The sample's own table lists roughly 330,000 distinct CDR3 sequences. Roughly 2% of the sample is in the top ten clones.

The germline V gene supplies CDR1 MGHRA and CDR2 YSYEKL. The CDR3 goes from the cysteine to the phenylalanine over 17 residues. The protein alone is recorded here. Sequenced: blood. This receptor was obtained from a human donor with ulcerative colitis or Crohn's disease, or a healthy co-twin of an affected twin (not recorded which). The chain links TRBV4-1 with TRBJ1-2; TCRdb's D gene call, TRBD1, goes unchecked for lack of DNA. The CDR3 in this case is CASSQDAGTGKDYGYTF.